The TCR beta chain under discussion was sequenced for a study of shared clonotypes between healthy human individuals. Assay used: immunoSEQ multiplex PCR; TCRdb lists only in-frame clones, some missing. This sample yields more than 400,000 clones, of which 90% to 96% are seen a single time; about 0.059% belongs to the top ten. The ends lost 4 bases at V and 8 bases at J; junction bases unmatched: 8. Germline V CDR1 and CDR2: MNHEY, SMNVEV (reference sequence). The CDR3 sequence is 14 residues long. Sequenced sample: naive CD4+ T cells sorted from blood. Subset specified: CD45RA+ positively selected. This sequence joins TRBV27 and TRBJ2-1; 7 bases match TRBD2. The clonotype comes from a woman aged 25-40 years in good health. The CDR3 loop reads CASSSSGIPYEQFF. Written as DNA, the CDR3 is TGTGCCAGCAGTTCAAGCGGGATCCCCTATGAGCAGTTCTTC.